This T cell receptor (beta chain) was recorded in a study of T cell responses to AZD1222 COVID-19 vaccine. Germline CDR1 reads LNHDA; CDR2 reads SQIVND (reference sequence). The CDR3 has 12 residues. Trimming removed 3 bases from V and 8 bases from J, with 8 bases in between. Regarding the study as a whole: White British donors predominated, females outnumbered males, and clonal diversity was possibly underestimated. No day 14 peak samples; only post-peak repertoires were characterized. Nearly half of spike-specific TCRs reportedly go after variant regions that carry no mutations. Seropositive at baseline were only 5 to 7 AZD1222 recipients.

A remark on this clone: Its target is not known.

The assay was immunoSEQ multiplex PCR, and TCRdb's table has in-frame clones only and misses some. The sample contains 150,000 to 160,000 clones, about 90% of which appear only once. The input for sequencing was peripheral blood, taken on day 0 of MenACWY control vaccination. J is TRBJ2-1 and V is TRBV19; D gene uncertain. This TCR was recovered from an adult in good health. The CDR3 DNA is TGTGCCAGTAGTATCCGTAGGGATGAGCAGTTCTTC. It translates to CASSIRRDEQFF.